Listed below are T cell receptor beta chains from one sample, sequenced in a study of T cell repertoires in cytomegalovirus infection. TCRdb called the reads again in MiXCR, with one record for every CDR3 protein. This repertoire shows about 920,000 distinct CDR3 sequences, around 30% found once; its top ten account for roughly 13%. These TCRs' antigens remain unknown. The starting material was cultured CD8+ T cells from PBMCs, obtained from culture after CMV antigen stimulation. Source of these receptors: a human donor in good health (CMV status not recorded). Some clones in this sample may be carry-over from other donors' samples. CDR3s leave out the opening cysteine and the closing phenylalanine or tryptophan. D genes are given only for firm matches.

V	D	J	CDR3
TRBV7-2	NA	TRBJ2-1	ASSPTTGRNNEQF
TRBV3-1	TRBD1	TRBJ2-4	ASSGWVGQTKTKAKNIQY
TRBV7-7	TRBD2	TRBJ2-1	ASSLGLAEFNEQF
TRBV6-6	TRBD2	TRBJ2-3	ASSHGLALDTQY
TRBV29-1	NA	TRBJ2-2	SALPSSVENTGELF
TRBV28	NA	TRBJ1-6	ASIEARSDYNSPLH
TRBV12-3/TRBV12-4	NA	TRBJ1-1	ASSLARWVNTEAF
TRBV11-2	TRBD1	TRBJ1-2	ASSSQTQGQVYGYT
TRBV7-6	TRBD1	TRBJ2-5	ASSLYRGPETQY
TRBV4-1	NA	TRBJ2-5	ASSQQPDGETQY
TRBV4-1	NA	TRBJ2-3	ASSQDNGGGTDTQY
TRBV11-1	TRBD1	TRBJ2-7	ASSLRRQGAHEQY
TRBV2	TRBD1	TRBJ1-2	ASRQLPKGALNYGYT
TRBV6-6	NA	TRBJ2-2	ASSYKGPNTGELF
TRBV19	TRBD2	TRBJ2-5	ASSRLSGSGETQY
TRBV6-1	TRBD1	TRBJ2-5	ASGLTGGETQY
TRBV20-1	TRBD1	TRBJ1-2	SARPGQGVNYGYT
TRBV6-2/TRBV6-3	NA	TRBJ2-2	ASSYPVTGTGELF
TRBV4-1	NA	TRBJ2-7	ASSQDFSGTYEQY
TRBV7-9	TRBD1	TRBJ2-6	ASSLAGQGARGANVLT
TRBV7-9	NA	TRBJ2-7	ASSHRIHEQY
TRBV4-3	NA	TRBJ2-3	ASSQGTRGTDTQY
TRBV7-3	NA	TRBJ2-1	ASSLIRNEQF
TRBV12-3/TRBV12-4	NA	TRBJ2-2	ASRGGKQGHIGELF
TRBV7-8	NA	TRBJ2-5	ASSLVSAAEQETQY
TRBV6-8	NA	TRBJ1-4	ASSYSQGLNEKLF
TRBV7-8	TRBD2	TRBJ2-1	ASSLVLGGSGGAQRNEQF
TRBV20-1	NA	TRBJ2-2	SARRTDTGELF
TRBV29-1	NA	TRBJ2-1	SVEGAEANEQF
TRBV28	NA	TRBJ2-1	ASSLISGANEQF
TRBV7-9	TRBD1	TRBJ2-5	ASSPWTGVLETQY
TRBV12-3/TRBV12-4	NA	TRBJ1-2	ASSYGTAYT
TRBV6-6	TRBD1	TRBJ2-5	ASKDRGPETQY
TRBV28	TRBD2	TRBJ2-1	ASRGGRNSYNEQF
TRBV7-9	NA	TRBJ2-3	ASSFGSLDTQY
TRBV29-1	NA	TRBJ1-2	SVFDSTTNYGYT
TRBV6-5	NA	TRBJ2-7	ASSPQGFPGWQY
TRBV29-1	TRBD2	TRBJ2-2	SVVWTGLVGTGELF
TRBV19	NA	TRBJ1-5	ASREQGYSNQPQH
TRBV2	TRBD1	TRBJ1-1	ASSLTGGASSEAF
TRBV6-5	NA	TRBJ2-2	ASSYSEGAWSGGELF
TRBV11-3	NA	TRBJ2-2	ARSPHSNTGELF
TRBV15	TRBD2	TRBJ2-1	ATSPRLAGVYNEQF
TRBV15	NA	TRBJ2-1	ATSRGIYNEQF
TRBV7-6	TRBD1	TRBJ1-2	ASSWGQGEGYT
TRBV4-3	TRBD1	TRBJ2-3	ASSLRDRSTDTQY
TRBV10-1	NA	TRBJ1-1	ASSEAKKGQLNTEAF
TRBV27	TRBD2	TRBJ2-1	ASTGGGLYNEQF
TRBV27	NA	TRBJ1-2	ASRGSRSYGYT
TRBV3-1	NA	TRBJ2-1	ASSQGFGPYNEQF
TRBV6-5	TRBD1	TRBJ2-1	ASSYLGQGDYNEQF
TRBV27	NA	TRBJ2-1	ASSSSFVPDDEQF
TRBV28	NA	TRBJ2-5	ASSPLEEVETQY